This T cell receptor beta chain was recovered during a study of T-cell reconstitution after alpha-beta-depleted transplantation in children. This clonotype was recorded many times. The CDR3 spans 15 residues. Looked up from germline, CDR1 is SGHTA and CDR2 is FQGNSA. With V trimmed by 6 bases and J by 5 bases, 11 bases remained unmatched. TCRbeta library construction was performed incorporating unique molecular identifiers. TCRdb re-called the PCR reads through MiXCR, storing one row per CDR3 protein. The sample includes about 70,000 distinct CDR3 sequences, roughly a tenth of them seen just once. Here the sequenced sample was PBMCs, taken before TCRalphabeta/CD19-depleted stem cell transplant. The TCR originated in a boy between 10 and 17 years old with acute myeloid leukemia, due to receive a stem cell transplant. The rearrangement links TRBV7-2 to TRBJ2-3; TRBD2 aligns across 7 bases. CDR3 amino acids: CASRGGLAELDTQYF. For the CDR3, the DNA is TGTGCCAGCAGGGGAGGGCTAGCGGAGCTAGATACGCAGTATTTT.